This T cell receptor beta chain is from a study of human T cells and chemical hapten exposure. The length of the CDR3 is 14 residues. Trimming removed 3 bases at V and 2 bases at J, with 8 bases between. Looked up from germline, CDR1 is SEHNR and CDR2 is FQNEAQ (reference sequence). Described time point: patch test 3, about 24 weeks after DPC sensitization. Treatment noted: therapeutic diphenylcyclopropenone sensitization with weekly scalp DPC. A few counts support this clonotype. Its antigen is unidentified. Study-wide results and limits: The study found that PT1 expanded TCR counts correlated positively with patch test score.

TCRdb fed the RACE reads into MiXCR, producing one record per CDR3 protein. Among 120,000 or so distinct CDR3 sequences listed, roughly 12% were seen once. Here the sequenced sample was whole blood, taken in connection with sensitization to the hapten diphenylcyclopropenone (DPC). The V and J genes are TRBV7-9 and TRBJ1-3; D is unclear. This receptor was obtained from a woman between 50 and 59 years old with alopecia areata. Some clones in this sample may be carry-over from other donors' samples. CDR3 sequence (DNA): TGTGCCAGCAGCTTGTCGCTCCCTGGAAACACCATATATTTT. The encoded protein is CASSLSLPGNTIYF.